This T cell receptor beta chain was observed in a study of T cell responses to AZD1222 COVID-19 vaccine. Notes on the study in general: Baseline seropositives among AZD1222 recipients totaled only five or six. A mostly white British donor set with more females was recruited, and clonal diversity was possibly underestimated. Unmutated regions of variants are reportedly targeted by nearly half of spike-specific TCRs.

Concerning this clone: Its specificity is unknown.

Clones were read by immunoSEQ multiplex PCR, and TCRdb kept only the in-frame ones, dropping some. The sample consists of 120,000 or so clones, about nine tenths of them appearing once. There are 16 residues in the CDR3. Losses at the gene ends were 2 bases for V and 6 bases for J; bases not matched to a gene: 7. The germline V gene encodes CDR1 MGHDK and CDR2 SYGVNS. Here the sequenced sample was peripheral blood, taken on day 0 of MenACWY control vaccination. The chain is built from TRBV25-1 and TRBJ1-6; 7 nucleotides match TRBD1. The TCR comes from an adult in good health. The CDR3 DNA is TGTGCCAGCAGTGAACAAGGAGGGACAGCTAATTCACCCCTCCACTTT. This codes for CASSEQGGTANSPLHF.